This TCR beta chain is from a study of shared clonotypes between healthy human individuals. CD8 cells regarded as naive lacked CD45RO, were positively chosen for CCR7, and omitted terminally differentiated effector memory CD45RA+ cells. The donors, healthy adults who were HIV-negative, had experienced no recent acute infections or vaccinations. Adult Caucasians living in Nashville, Tennessee made up all of the donors. Of note for this clone: The target antigen is unknown.

Profiling relied on immunoSEQ multiplex PCR, and the TCRdb table lists in-frame clones only, not all of them. The data show about 2.1 million clones, 93% seen once. The CDR3 covers 14 residues. Trimming removed 2 bases from V and 3 bases from J; junction bases left unmatched: 3. Germline V gene data show CDR1 as MDHEN and CDR2 as SYDVKM. Overall study findings and caveats: Naive subsets generally had larger estimated richness than memory subsets.

This chain connects TRBV28 to TRBJ2-5, with 7 bases identical to TRBD2. The TCR sequence derives from a man in his late teens or twenties in good health. Some clones in this sample may be carry-over from other donors' samples. The specimen was naive CD8+ T cells from PBMCs. CDR3: CASSLRGREETQYF. As DNA, the CDR3 is TGTGCCAGCAGTTTAAGAGGGAGGGAAGAGACCCAGTACTTC.